This TCR beta chain was observed in a study of cytomegalovirus exposure and HLA in healthy donors. In the PCR, 60 Vbeta and 13 Jbeta primers were used. Profiled with immunoSEQ multiplex PCR; TCRdb holds only in-frame clones, not every one. The sample carries 150,000 to 200,000 clones, around 80% recorded once. The junction had 14 bases not matched to a gene; V was cut back by 6 bases and J by 7 bases. There are 16 residues in the CDR3. Germline-derived CDR1 and CDR2 are LNHDA and SQIVND (reference sequence). V gene TRBV19 combines with J gene TRBJ1-5; 8 nucleotides align to TRBD1. The receptor comes from a male donor in good health and CMV-seronegative. Sequenced: PBMCs. The chain's CDR3 is CASRIGRQGAIQPQHF. CDR3 in DNA: TGTGCCAGTAGAATTGGGCGGCAGGGGGCTATCCAGCCCCAGCATTTT. The full variable domain, completed using reference TRBV19 and TRBJ1-5, is DGGITQSPKYLFRKEGQNVTLSCEQNLNHDAMYWYRQDPGQGLRLIYYSQIVNDFQKGDIAEGYSVSREKKESFPLTVTSAQKNPTAFYLCASRIGRQGAIQPQHFGDGTRLSIL.